This T cell receptor beta chain was retrieved from a study of T-cell memory formation after mild COVID-19. General study findings and limits: A subset of responding clones appeared in pre-infection memory, suggesting cross-reactive memory joined. Clones which contracted sat mainly in CM and EM if CD4+, and in EMRA if CD8+. SARS-CoV-2 specificity was not confirmed for second-wave clones peaking on day 37.

Germline V gene sequence: CDR1 SGHDT, CDR2 YYEEEE. V shed 4 bases and J shed 3 bases, with 5 bases lying between them. The CDR3 has 13 amino acids. With respect to this clonotype: What it binds is not known.

Each CDR3 protein gets one entry after TCRdb re-called the 5' RACE reads with MiXCR. The data hold 280,000 or so distinct CDR3 sequences, with over 15% observed a single time. Sequencing input: PBMCs or a T cell subset sorted from them (not recorded which). This TCR came from a man aged 18 to 29 who had mild COVID-19 (a few samples of this study predate the infection). Cell type and time point are not known. The chain combines TRBV5-6 with TRBJ1-6; D is unresolved. The CDR3 loop is CASSPLYNSPLHF. The CDR3 DNA reads as TGTGCCAGCAGCCCCCTCTATAATTCACCCCTCCACTTT.